Below, 16 T cell receptor beta chains from the same sample are listed, as sequenced in a study of ipilimumab plus nivolumab after autologous stem cell transplantation (dated by TCRdb to 2020 to 2022). Library construction relied on the immunoSEQ multiplex PCR assay. Not all clones reach the TCRdb copy of this immuneACCESS table, which keeps in-frame sequences only. Checked studies attribute under half of the gap to unresolved V genes and leave the rest unexplained. The table for this sample lists 15,000 to 20,000 clones; about four fifths of them were counted only once. In total, the top ten clones hold approximately 6.6% of the sample. The sequencing used PBMCs, collected in a trial of ipilimumab plus nivolumab as post-transplant consolidation. Every receptor here comes from a male donor with diffuse large B-cell lymphoma.

This clone was found once. The V and J genes are TRBV5-1 and TRBJ2-3, with unresolved D. This CDR3 has 15 residues. V was clipped by 4 bases and J by 4 bases, with 16 bases between them. Per germline, CDR1 SGHRS and CDR2 YFSETQ. The CDR3 DNA reads as TGCGCCAGCAGCCCCATCCAGGTTGGGGCAGATACGCAGTATTTT. It codes for CASSPIQVGADTQYF.

V and J are TRBV7-2 and TRBJ2-1; tentative D call: TRBD1 (5 bases). Germline V lookup: CDR1 SGHTA, CDR2 FQGNSA. The V end lost 1 base, the J end lost 4 bases, and 11 bases lay between the germline ends. This CDR3 has 15 residues. CDR3 sequence: CASSLGGSGYNEQFF. In DNA, the CDR3 is TGTGCCAGCAGCTTAGGGGGATCAGGGTACAATGAGCAGTTCTTC.

This clone is medium-sized (0.01 to 0.1%) within its sample. This sequence joins TRBV7-3 and TRBJ2-7, with D perhaps matching TRBD1 (5 bases). CDR3 size: 15 residues. Trimming shortened V by 0 bases and J by 6 bases, and 15 bases separated the two germline ends. Germline V gives CDR1 SGHTA, CDR2 FQGTGA. CDR3 region: CASSLTSTGAREQYF. CDR3 DNA: TGTGCCAGCAGCTTAACGAGCACAGGAGCCCGCGAGCAGTACTTC.

CDR3 residues: CASSPPGTGDEQYF. CDR3 coding DNA: TGTGCCAGCAGCCCCCCCGGGACAGGCGACGAGCAGTACTTC. The chain has TRBV5-4 and TRBJ2-7; TRBD1 matches at 8 bases. In germline, CDR1 is SGHNT, CDR2 YYREEE (reference sequence). V dropped 4 bases and J dropped 5; count of bases not matched to a gene: 8. This CDR3 region has 14 residues.

The V and J genes are TRBV5-1 and TRBJ1-5; maybe TRBD1 (5 bases). V was clipped by 5 bases and J by 5 bases, with 11 bases between them. The CDR3 extends over 13 amino acids. Looked up from germline, CDR1 is SGHRS and CDR2 is YFSETQ. In nucleotides, the CDR3 is TGCGCCAGCAGTTACGGGGGAGATCAGCCCCAGCATTTT. Amino acids: CASSYGGDQPQHF.

The J gene is TRBJ1-2, the V gene TRBV11-1, with a weak D call TRBD1 (6 bases). The V end lost 4 bases, the J end lost 4 bases, and 13 bases lay between the germline ends. CDR3 length: 14 amino acids. Germline-derived CDR1 and CDR2 are SGHAT and FQDESV (reference sequence). This CDR3 reads CASSSTGGGYGYTF. As DNA, the CDR3 is TGTGCCAGCAGCTCGACAGGTGGGGGCTATGGCTACACCTTC.

The chain carries TRBV2 and TRBJ1-3, with a weak D call TRBD1 (6 bases). In germline, CDR1 is SNHLY, CDR2 FYNNEI. The CDR3 length is 14 residues. Trimming took off 6 bases at V and 3 bases at J, with 12 bases between the two ends. In DNA form, the CDR3 reads TGTGCCAGCAGGGGGGCTCTACTTGGAAACACCATATATTTT. Translating gives CASRGALLGNTIYF.

The chain employs TRBV4-1 and TRBJ1-6; TRBD1 is a possible D gene (5 bases). CDR1 is MGHRA and CDR2 is YSYEKL in the germline V gene. V lost 6 bases to trimming and J lost 8 bases, with 14 bases between them. The length of the CDR3 is 14 residues. CDR3 sequence reads: CASSTGGFYSPLHF. The CDR3 bases are TGCGCCAGCAGTACGGGGGGATTTTATTCACCCCTCCACTTT.

V and J are TRBV2 and TRBJ1-2; D is ambiguous. The length of the CDR3 is 13 residues. Germline-derived CDR1 and CDR2 are SNHLY and FYNNEI. The V end was cut by 3 bases, the J end by 3 bases, with 8 bases between. CDR3 residues: CASSEGGYYGYTF. The CDR3 DNA reads as TGTGCCAGCAGTGAGGGAGGCTACTATGGCTACACCTTC.

The chain couples TRBV27 to TRBJ2-7; 7 nucleotides line up with TRBD2. Germline trimming cut 4 bases from V and 2 bases from J; bases unmatched to any gene: 2. Germline V gene data show CDR1 as MNHEY and CDR2 as SMNVEV (reference sequence). The CDR3 has 13 residues. CDR3 in DNA: TGTGCCAGCAGTTCCGGACTAGCCTACGAGCAGTACTTC. Its translation is CASSSGLAYEQYF.

This clone was found once. This chain uses TRBV5-1 with TRBJ2-5; D call uncertain. Germline-derived CDR1 and CDR2 are SGHRS and YFSETQ. The CDR3 covers 14 residues. The germline V and J ends were trimmed by 0 bases and 1 base, with 7 bases remaining between them. CDR3 sequence: CASSLGFAQETQYF. CDR3 nucleotide sequence: TGCGCCAGCAGCTTGGGCTTCGCCCAAGAGACCCAGTACTTC.

The V gene is TRBV6-1, the J gene TRBJ2-3; 14 bases are a match to TRBD2. J lost 2 bases, V lost 4 bases, and 5 bases had no gene match. The CDR3 totals 17 residues. Germline loops: CDR1 MNHNS, CDR2 SASEGT. The CDR3 nucleotides read TGTGCCAGCAGTGCGAGACTAGCGGGGGGGCCCACAGATACGCAGTATTTT. Protein sequence: CASSARLAGGPTDTQYF.

The chain couples TRBV6-6 to TRBJ2-5; D is unresolved. Gene TRBJ2-7 matches the end of the DNA better, so the J call may be wrong. The length of the CDR3 is 16 residues. Germline V gene sequence: CDR1 MNHNY, CDR2 SVGAGI (reference sequence). DNA for the CDR3: TGTGCCAGCAGTTCCTCTGGTACCCATAGCTCCTACGAGCAGTACTTC. Amino acid sequence: CASSSSGTHSSYEQYF.

This chain joins TRBV5-1 and TRBJ2-7; the D is unclear. V dropped 3 bases and J dropped 0 bases, with 1 base sitting between them. CDR3 size: 11 residues. Germline V lookup: CDR1 SGHRS, CDR2 YFSETQ. The CDR3 here is CASSSSYEQYF. The CDR3 DNA is TGCGCCAGCAGCTCCTCCTACGAGCAGTACTTC.

CDR3 nucleotides: TGTGCCAGCAGCTCCGTGACCCTTAATGAGCAGTTCTTC. Amino acid sequence: CASSSVTLNEQFF. J is TRBJ2-1 and V is TRBV5-6; the D is unclear. This CDR3 has 13 residues. Trimming cost V 3 bases and J 7 bases, with 11 bases left between them. Germline lookup yields CDR1 SGHDT and CDR2 YYEEEE.

This chain joins TRBV5-5 and TRBJ2-5; D is unclear. There are 13 residues in the CDR3. The germline CDR1 and CDR2 sequences are SGHKS and YYEKEE (reference sequence). Trimming cost V 1 base and J 5 bases, with 9 bases left between them. The CDR3 loop is CASSLMSGETQYF. The CDR3 DNA reads TGTGCCAGCAGCTTGATGAGTGGGGAGACCCAGTACTTC.